This TCR beta chain was captured in a study of neurological immune-mediated disorders. The CDR3 is 15 amino acids. The germline V gene encodes CDR1 DFQATT and CDR2 SNEGSKA (reference sequence). Regarding this clonotype: A much larger clone sits a single nucleotide away, making a read error possible.

Time point denoted: longitudinal time-point 1 (baseline). With 10-nucleotide random UMIs, 5'RACE was used to make the cDNA. TCRdb used MiXCR to reprocess the 5' RACE reads, holding one entry per CDR3 protein. Of roughly 61,000 distinct CDR3 sequences in the sample, 9.5% to 12% were seen once. The source of this sequence is a male donor with HTLV-1-associated myelopathy (HAM/TSP). Sequencing used PBMCs. This sequence joins TRBV20-1 and TRBJ2-7, with D unresolved. CDR3 in amino acids: CSARDMASTSYKQYF. In DNA form, the CDR3 reads TGCAGTGCTAGAGATATGGCATCCACCTCCTACAAGCAGTACTTC.